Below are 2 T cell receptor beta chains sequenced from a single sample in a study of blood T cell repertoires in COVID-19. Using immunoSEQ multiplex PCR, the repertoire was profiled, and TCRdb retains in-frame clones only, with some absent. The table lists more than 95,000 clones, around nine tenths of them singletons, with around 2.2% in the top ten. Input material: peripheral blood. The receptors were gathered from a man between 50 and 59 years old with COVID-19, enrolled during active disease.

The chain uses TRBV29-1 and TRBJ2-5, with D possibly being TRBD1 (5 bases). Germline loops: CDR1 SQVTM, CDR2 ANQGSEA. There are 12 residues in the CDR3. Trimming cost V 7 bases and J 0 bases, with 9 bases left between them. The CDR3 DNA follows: TGCAGCGCCCGACAGTACCAAGAGACCCAGTACTTC. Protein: CSARQYQETQYF.

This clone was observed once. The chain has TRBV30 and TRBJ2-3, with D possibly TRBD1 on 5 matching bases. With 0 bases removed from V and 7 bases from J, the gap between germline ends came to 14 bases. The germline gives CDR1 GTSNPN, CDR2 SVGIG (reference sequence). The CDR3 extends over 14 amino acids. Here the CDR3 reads CAWSVGALTNTQYF. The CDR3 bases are TGTGCCTGGAGTGTTGGGGCCCTCACGAATACGCAGTATTTT. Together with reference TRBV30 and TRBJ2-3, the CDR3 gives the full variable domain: SQTIHQWPATLVQPVGSPLSLECTVEGTSNPNLYWYRQAAGRGLQLLFYSVGIGQISSEVPQNLSASRPQDRQFILSSKKLLLSDSGFYLCAWSVGALTNTQYFGPGTRLTVL.